This T cell receptor (beta chain) was sequenced during a study of shared clonotypes between healthy human individuals. Across the whole study: Every donor yielded three CD4 naive, three CD4 memory, two CD8 naive and one CD8 memory plate.

The method was immunoSEQ multiplex PCR; TCRdb's version includes in-frame clones alone and lacks a portion of them. This repertoire shows millions of clones, 85% to 95% found once; its top ten account for 0.39%. Study findings and constraints: Compared with memory subsets, naive subsets generally had larger estimated richness.

With regard to this clone: No antigen is known for it.

The V gene lost 7 bases and the J gene lost 1 base, with 13 bases spanning the gap. The CDR3 has 14 residues. CDR1 is LNHDA, CDR2 SQIVND, per germline (reference sequence). What was sequenced was naive CD4+ T cells from PBMCs. Subset in this sample: CD45RA+ positively selected. The rearrangement uses TRBV19 and TRBJ1-1; D is possibly TRBD1 (5 bases). This receptor was identified in a man aged 18-30 years in good health. Some clones in this sample may be carry-over from other donors' samples. The CDR3 coding sequence is TGTGCCAGTAAAGGGGTTGGTTCGAACACTGAAGCTTTCTTT. It specifies CASKGVGSNTEAFF.